Listed below are T cell receptor beta chains from one sample, sequenced in a study of blood T cell repertoires in COVID-19. Only in-frame clones appear in the TCRdb table, and some are missing; sequencing was by immunoSEQ multiplex PCR. The sample has 65,000 to 90,000 clones, around 90% seen once. Sequencing was done on a sample of peripheral blood. These receptors were taken from a human donor in a cohort sampled during active COVID-19. CDR3s leave out the opening cysteine and the closing phenylalanine or tryptophan. Each record gives: V gene, J gene, CDR3 protein.

v_gene: TRBV27; j_gene: TRBJ1-2; CDR3aa: ASSSIVGTGDYGYT
v_gene: TRBV4-3; j_gene: TRBJ2-1; CDR3aa: ASSRRLAGGNNEQF
v_gene: TRBV7-2; j_gene: TRBJ1-5; CDR3aa: ASSLEDKDPFSNQPQH
v_gene: TRBV10-1; j_gene: TRBJ2-5; CDR3aa: ASSDDRGTQETQY
v_gene: TRBV5-1; j_gene: TRBJ2-2; CDR3aa: ASRVTLNTGELF
v_gene: TRBV7-2; j_gene: TRBJ2-4; CDR3aa: ASSPQVAKNIQY
v_gene: TRBV5-1; j_gene: TRBJ2-5; CDR3aa: ASSHGDRGIQETQY
v_gene: TRBV3-1/TRBV3-2; j_gene: TRBJ1-2; CDR3aa: ASSQEPAVNYGYT
v_gene: TRBV4-3; j_gene: TRBJ1-2; CDR3aa: ASSQEGANYGYT
v_gene: TRBV10-3; j_gene: TRBJ1-1; CDR3aa: ATHRGRDTEAF
v_gene: TRBV19; j_gene: TRBJ1-4; CDR3aa: ASSSGLRDRVEKLF
v_gene: TRBV15; j_gene: TRBJ2-5; CDR3aa: ATSRVGGAGETQY
v_gene: TRBV28; j_gene: TRBJ1-5; CDR3aa: ASSFEQGEYRQPQH
v_gene: TRBV3-1/TRBV3-2; j_gene: TRBJ1-3; CDR3aa: ASSQDGENRGGNTIY
v_gene: TRBV5-1; j_gene: TRBJ1-5; CDR3aa: ASSSGTDNQPQH
v_gene: TRBV5-1; j_gene: TRBJ2-7; CDR3aa: ASSLGQGDHEQY
v_gene: TRBV6-5; j_gene: TRBJ2-7; CDR3aa: ASSDLAGEAYEQY
v_gene: TRBV6-1; j_gene: TRBJ2-2; CDR3aa: ASSELLGLAGVSGELF
v_gene: TRBV9; j_gene: TRBJ2-7; CDR3aa: ASSAVAGEDYEQY
v_gene: TRBV29-1; j_gene: TRBJ2-3; CDR3aa: SVQGIGTDTQY
v_gene: TRBV5-4; j_gene: TRBJ2-5; CDR3aa: ASSLVMGLEVETQY
v_gene: TRBV30; j_gene: TRBJ2-3; CDR3aa: AWSVDILFTDTQY
v_gene: TRBV9; j_gene: TRBJ2-1; CDR3aa: ASSVDRGLAIGNEQF
v_gene: TRBV6-5; j_gene: TRBJ1-2; CDR3aa: ASRPTGGHGYT
v_gene: TRBV11-2; j_gene: TRBJ2-7; CDR3aa: ASSNSGSGSYEQY
v_gene: TRBV5-8; j_gene: TRBJ2-7; CDR3aa: ASSLGEGGQGGYEQY
v_gene: TRBV7-2; j_gene: TRBJ2-3; CDR3aa: ASSPRAAGEGDTQY
v_gene: TRBV18; j_gene: TRBJ2-1; CDR3aa: ASSPRDRGLNEQF
v_gene: TRBV10-2; j_gene: TRBJ2-7; CDR3aa: ASRLAGAPREQY
v_gene: TRBV4-2; j_gene: TRBJ1-3; CDR3aa: ASTPGGGSGNTIY
v_gene: TRBV7-2; j_gene: TRBJ2-7; CDR3aa: ASSPETGGYEQY
v_gene: TRBV20-1; j_gene: TRBJ2-2; CDR3aa: SASNRGVTGELF
v_gene: TRBV3-1/TRBV3-2; j_gene: TRBJ2-2; CDR3aa: ASSQQGQITGELF